Listed below are T cell receptor beta chains from one sample, sequenced in a study of T cells in tuberculosis. Measured with immunoSEQ multiplex PCR; TCRdb has only the in-frame clones, and not every one. The sample contains 29,000 or so clones, roughly 94% of which appear only once. Source: PBMCs, taken at tuberculosis diagnosis. These receptors all come from an adult with tuberculosis. CDR3s include the opening cysteine and the closing phenylalanine or tryptophan.

v_gene: TRBV19
CDR3aa: CASTGSPSRTDTQYF

v_gene: TRBV19
CDR3aa: CASSITGADNEQFF

v_gene: TRBV6-5
CDR3aa: CASSYGAGGVNTEAFF

v_gene: TRBV6-1
CDR3aa: CASSEEVLTEEGTDTQYF

v_gene: TRBV5-1
CDR3aa: CASSSGLAGGKYEQYF

v_gene: TRBV5-4
CDR3aa: CASSGPGQYEQYF

v_gene: TRBV4-3
CDR3aa: CASSQVGGLATGEQYF

v_gene: TRBV6-1
CDR3aa: CASRSGTGPNTEAFF

v_gene: TRBV27
CDR3aa: CASSLYPFGGRSYNEQFF

v_gene: TRBV6-1
CDR3aa: CASSQGANTIYF

v_gene: TRBV5-1
CDR3aa: CASRPGLADGNEQFF

v_gene: TRBV2
CDR3aa: CASSQLTDQETQYF

v_gene: TRBV14
CDR3aa: CASSPWNRDNEQFF

v_gene: TRBV5-1
CDR3aa: CASSLQREATYEQYF

v_gene: TRBV9
CDR3aa: CASSVRNAGHLTDTQYF

v_gene: TRBV27
CDR3aa: CASSLVGGVNQPQHF

v_gene: TRBV2
CDR3aa: CASRTGDNQPQHF

v_gene: TRBV6-5
CDR3aa: CASSYSSSLNEKLFF

v_gene: TRBV28
CDR3aa: CASSLAPRGNQPQHF

v_gene: TRBV19
CDR3aa: CASSTGFEKLFF

v_gene: TRBV4-3
CDR3aa: CASSPQGRGVEQYF

v_gene: TRBV5-1
CDR3aa: CASSLNAGGLNYEQYF

v_gene: TRBV7-2
CDR3aa: CASSIRQGYNSPLHF

v_gene: TRBV6-1
CDR3aa: CASSGGTGGQPQHF

v_gene: TRBV15
CDR3aa: CATSVQTGGEQYF

v_gene: TRBV5-1
CDR3aa: CASRLLAGVLDTQYF

v_gene: TRBV19
CDR3aa: CASRNGQMNTEAFF

v_gene: TRBV5-4
CDR3aa: CASSQDGAWRGGYTF

v_gene: TRBV28
CDR3aa: CATTRSSVERPQYF

v_gene: TRBV19
CDR3aa: CASSRQSNQPQHF

v_gene: TRBV18
CDR3aa: CASSSLPTVPNYGYTF

v_gene: TRBV10-1
CDR3aa: CASSDAGRLAGPYEQYF

v_gene: TRBV10-1
CDR3aa: CASSDLLAGGENEQFF

v_gene: TRBV2
CDR3aa: CASSGEYEQYF

v_gene: TRBV6-5
CDR3aa: CASSYIPTGGNGYTF

v_gene: TRBV18
CDR3aa: CASSPLGGMQMNTEAFF

v_gene: TRBV5-6
CDR3aa: CASSRSVPTTNEKLFF

v_gene: TRBV6-5
CDR3aa: CASSPLRGSYNEQFF

v_gene: TRBV2
CDR3aa: CASSGTGYNEQFF

v_gene: TRBV11-2
CDR3aa: CASSFLGTSANIQYF

v_gene: TRBV6-6
CDR3aa: CASSFSGTGDYEQYF

v_gene: TRBV21-1
CDR3aa: CASSPGRRRTGELFF

v_gene: TRBV29-1
CDR3aa: CSDAHRDDYNSPLHF

v_gene: TRBV19
CDR3aa: CASSLDRGSKFYQPQHF

v_gene: TRBV5-1
CDR3aa: CASSSGVAEQYF

v_gene: TRBV4-1
CDR3aa: CASSQDRGGNYGYTF

v_gene: TRBV6-1
CDR3aa: CASSELGQGDGEKLFF

v_gene: TRBV10-1
CDR3aa: CASSPGTGTTRGAFF

v_gene: TRBV7-9
CDR3aa: CASGRRCGVAQPQHF